This T cell receptor beta chain was found in a study of cytomegalovirus exposure and HLA in healthy donors (dated by TCRdb to 2016 to 2017). Study-wide context: An earlier analysis of 587 of the donors reported approximately 300 Gb of sequence data and approximately 120 million unique TCR beta sequences obtained from around 180 million T cells. An early release that covered about 640 HLA-typed donors contained 300 to 350 gigabases of sequencing data and tens of millions of unique TCR sequences. Of the 300 to 400 genotyped donors, roughly 80% fell in the genetic ancestry cluster associated with self-reported Caucasian donors. The study was designed to test whether signatures of past pathogen exposure could be identified by cataloging public T cell receptors. The T cell repertoires of about 700 subjects were profiled by immunosequencing and related to cytomegalovirus serostatus. A separate validation cohort of approximately 120 different subjects was used in addition to the 666-subject first cohort. The study combined high-throughput TCR immunosequencing, statistical association of individual TCRs with disease status, and machine learning to predict cytomegalovirus infection status. A later analysis re-examined previously published TCR beta repertoires from 600 to 700 donors and added high-resolution HLA genotyping to investigate patterns of TCR occurrence. In the later analysis, no new phenotypic data were used to find candidate immune exposures; instead, reliance was placed on TCR beta sequences and their occurrence across donors. An earlier analysis of 500 to 650 of the donors applied high-throughput TCR beta sequencing to assess whether each TCR beta V gene segment acted as functional or pseudogenic. Donor age, sex, ethnicity and CMV serostatus were compiled together with the repertoire data. A later genetic analysis took genome-wide SNP genotypes for about three fifths of the roughly 700 donors and used that subset as a discovery cohort. Every repertoire in the discovery cohort had been generated on one and the same sequencing platform. Class I and class II HLA loci were covered by the typing at four-digit resolution. Typing coverage differed by locus: A, B, C, DRB1 and DQB1 were typed in roughly 629-640 donors, DQA1 in 500 to 550, DPA1 in around 600, and DPB1 in just under 490. Roughly five DR-DQ haplotypes were handled as single units for association and clustering, since linkage in the cohort was strong. Among 398 genotyped donors of the cohort, an average of about 240,000 unique TCR beta nucleotide sequences were sequenced per donor, around 20% of them non-productive. Broad study findings and their caveats: Most CMV-associated TCR beta chains appeared to be HLA-restricted in a later analysis, and the HLA associations seemed to be driven largely by CMV exposure. A further reported finding was that TCR beta sequences accurately predicted the HLA-A and HLA-B alleles for most subjects in the first cohort. In an earlier analysis of roughly 560 of the donors, most TCR beta V segments were observed in productive rearrangements about 90% or about 30% of the time, broadly matching IMGT annotations. Most TCR sequences were seen in very few donors, while some public TCRs were found in many individuals. An association between a missense DCLRE1C variant and V-gene and J-gene trimming of TCR beta chains was found in a later genetic analysis and replicated in an independent cohort. Because counts were too low, about 17 rarely observed V segments, including chromosome 9 orphons, were excluded from the earlier analysis of about 500 of the donors. The cohort was sequenced for TCR beta chains only, and without alpha or paired-chain data the features that could be detected were limited. According to a later analysis, parvovirus B19, influenza, CMV and Epstein-Barr virus appeared linked to several top co-occurrence clusters. Correlated functional status among segregating V segments might be attributable to linkage disequilibrium, but an unknown experimental factor could not be ruled out. The classifier was reported to diagnose cytomegalovirus status with high specificity and sensitivity in both the original and validation cohorts. Because HLA typing was missing for some donors at each locus, association tests included only the typed subset. The authors suggested that the approach could potentially be generalized to other disease states and immunological phenotypes. At a false discovery rate of 0.05, a later analysis linked 15,000 to 20,000 TCR beta sequences to specific HLA alleles. Sequencing depth was assumed to be roughly uniform across donors in the presence/absence analyses, though that assumption may not hold. Strong co-occurrence of HLA alleles, especially DR and DQ, made assigning TCR associations to individual alleles difficult. In a later analysis, the rate of TCR association differed among HLA loci, with DRB1 alleles having the most associated TCRs and HLA-C alleles having the fewest. A cluster of highly shared sequence variants was judged likely to be a technical artifact of the sequencing pipeline. Compared with the approximately 720-donor mean, donors in an Asian-associated ancestry cluster had fewer N-insertions in productive TCRs, according to a later genetic analysis. Three of the identified cytomegalovirus-associated TCR beta chains were confirmed in vitro to be specific for cytomegalovirus antigens. A total of fewer than 200 TCR beta chains were listed by the study as associated with cytomegalovirus. The 87-base-pair reads could not distinguish some IMGT-functional V segments, including TRBV6-2 and TRBV6-3, so those segments were excluded. CMV serostatus was the only immune exposure information available for the cohort. Compared with equally common non-associated chains, HLA-associated TCR beta chains in a later analysis were more clonally expanded and had lower generation probabilities.

The cohort consisted of 600 to 700 healthy bone marrow donors. Cohort members were all nominally healthy when sampled, although unrecorded immune exposures were likely present. The donor tested CMV seronegative, placing the donor among the 352 seronegative members of the cohort. Each donor provided a peripheral blood sample, and peripheral blood mononuclear cells were used for TCR beta sequencing. The Qiagen DNeasy Blood Extraction Kit was used to extract genomic DNA from the blood cell samples. For CDR1 and CDR2, the germline V gene lists SGHDT and YYEEEE. V gives up 4 bases and J gives up 2 bases, and the segment between their germline ends measures 14 bases. Measured from the cysteine to the phenylalanine, the CDR3 is 15 residues long. Only the CDR3 portion is preserved as DNA: 45 bases, with reading frame beginning at the first base. Receptor libraries were prepared by the immunoSEQ multiplex PCR assay. For the multiplex PCR, a mixture combining 60 forward primers for TCR Vbeta segments and 13 reverse primers for TCR Jbeta segments was used. The CDR3 region of rearranged TCR beta genes was amplified from genomic DNA with a multiplex PCR assay. On the Illumina HiSeq System, the amplified TCR beta libraries were sequenced as 87-base-pair reads. In the authors' own workflow: In a later analysis, some 80 million unique TCR beta chains were counted across the approximately 640 repertoires, and roughly 9.9 million of these chains were shared by at least two donors. Raw reads were error-corrected and collapsed into unique sequences by a nearest-neighbor algorithm in which closely related sequences were merged to remove PCR and sequencing errors. To assign V, D and J gene segments, CDR3 sequences were aligned to IMGT reference sequences. For a sequence to be retained, a match of at least six nucleotides to both a V gene segment and a J gene segment was required. Rearrangements were classified as productive when the CDR3 lacked stop codons and remained in frame with V and J, and all other rearrangements were classified as non-productive. Following IMGT convention, CDR3 was defined as the stretch from the second conserved V-encoded cysteine to the conserved J-encoded phenylalanine. The earlier analysis of about 560 of the donors excluded any sequence lacking an unambiguous match to a single V gene segment. In an earlier analysis of a few hundred of the donors, V segments were called functional above 56.7% productive rearrangements and were called segregating when the between-donor standard deviation exceeded 5%. A statistical classification framework was built for diagnosing cytomegalovirus status from the catalog of TCR beta chain sequences. A later analysis assigned V and J genes by comparing TCR nucleotide sequences with IMGT/GENE-DB human TR gene sequences. In a later analysis, CDR3 sequences and most-parsimonious VDJ recombination scenarios were assigned using the TCRdist pipeline. A later analysis defined each TCR beta chain by its CDR3 amino acid sequence plus V-gene family, and excluded reads lacking a unique V-gene family. In a later analysis, 450 to 600 highly shared, low-generation-probability nucleotide sequences were removed to address suspected cross-contamination and a sequencing artifact. In a later analysis, a clonal expansion index was calculated for each public chain from normalized within-repertoire ranks of inferred template counts. In a later analysis, generation probabilities were computed with a VDJ recombination model fitted to out-of-frame rearrangements, and the resulting probabilities were checked against IGoR. In a later analysis, hypergeometric tests were used to score TCR-TCR, TCR-HLA and TCR-CMV co-occurrence, with a repertoire-size bias correction applied to TCR pairs. To estimate false discovery rates, a later analysis permuted the HLA or CMV assignments 20 times. In a later analysis, co-occurring TCRs were grouped using DBSCAN, with TCRdist sequence similarity added in when clustering inside HLA-allele-positive subsets. Co-occurrence clustering excluded repertoires with fewer than 30,000 or more than 120,000 public chains, plus five with anomalous nucleotide sharing. The source is immuneACCESS, and TCRdb retained only in-frame sequences with V and J called. Part of the clones is not carried over; for the studies checked, unresolved V genes explain less than half of this, and the remainder is unexplained. From that table come the V and J calls and clone size; the DNA was used to work out D and trimming. The table for this sample records roughly 75,000 clones. The ten largest clones represent about 0.83% of the sample.

With regard to this clone: Its antigen has not been determined.

The V and J genes are TRBV5-6 and TRBJ2-3; possibly the D gene is TRBD2, per 6 matching bases. Sequenced sample: PBMCs. This receptor was identified in a boy aged 5-17 years in good health and CMV-seronegative. The nucleotide sequence reads TGTGCCAGCAGCCCATGGGGGGACCTCACAGATACGCAGTATTTT. This gives the protein CASSPWGDLTDTQYF.